This T cell receptor (beta chain) was sequenced for a study of PD-1 blockade in classical Hodgkin lymphoma (dated by TCRdb to about 2020). Some background on the complete study: Nivolumab dosing was 3 mg/kg intravenously every 2 weeks, continuing until either disease progression or unacceptable toxicity. To define a peripheral blood immune signature of response to PD-1 blockade in classical Hodgkin lymphoma, the study combined TCR beta sequencing with CyTOF. The research as a whole found: Baseline TCR diversity was reported to be lower in newly diagnosed patients than in healthy donors and to be lower still in relapsed/refractory patients. The study was restricted to a single clinical trial cohort, and the causes of repertoire differences, possibly disease activity or prior therapy, were left undefined. Trial patients achieving complete response had baseline diversity similar to newly diagnosed patients, whereas partial responders and progressors had significantly lower diversity. CD4+ but not CD8+ TCR diversity rose significantly by C4D1 (p=0.0027 vs p=0.16), most apparent in complete responders (p=0.02). Lower diversity was seen in patients whose nivolumab began less than 1 year after ASCT, and these patients were left out of later analyses so that immune reconstitution would not confound the results.

The Qiagen DNeasy kit was used to extract genomic DNA from unsorted PBMCs and from the negatively selected CD4+ and CD8+ fractions. Amplification of TCR beta CDR3 regions was done by immunoSEQ multiplex PCR with primers that anneal to V and J segments. A synthetic immune receptor repertoire was used to minimize amplification bias, and any remaining bias was removed computationally after sequencing. The authors' pipeline ran thus. Custom Python scripts were used to quantify repertoire diversity as the Shannon entropy index. The unsorted, CD4+ and CD8+ repertoires were each analyzed separately, with the exception of combined analyses, where CD4+ and CD8+ sequences were merged in silico. Clonal expansion was defined as a frequency increase of at least 2-fold after treatment compared with C1D1, and clones undetected at baseline were assigned a pseudocount of 0.5. Clones with 0 or 1 copy at C1D1 were classified as singleton clones, and clones with 2 or more copies were classified as non-singleton clones. Clones expanded in unsorted samples were assigned a CD4+, CD8+ or unknown annotation through matching of protein sequences in sorted samples from the same patient. Wilcoxon tests were applied to paired samples to test diversity changes from C1D1 to C4D1. TCRdb provides this immuneACCESS table in a form limited to in-frame rearrangements. Some clones are lacking; in checked studies, under half of them reflect an unresolved V gene, and why the rest are absent is not known. Clonal size and the V and J genes are those of that table, whereas D and trimming came from the DNA. The sample contains 4,400 or so clones, roughly 87% of them found a single time. Clones ranked in the top ten supply roughly 0.96% of the sample.

The sample's time point label, decoded: cycle 1 day 1 (C1D1), immediately before nivolumab initiation. Every trial patient had relapsed after autologous stem cell transplantation, and cohorts A, B and C differed in prior brentuximab vedotin exposure. Magnetic negative selection with a Miltenyi CD4+ T cell isolation kit was used to purify CD4+ T cells from thawed PBMCs. A total of under 70 patients with relapsed/refractory classical Hodgkin lymphoma made up the trial cohort, and each patient's best overall response was complete response, partial response or progressive disease. Single-agent nivolumab was administered to trial patients in the multi-cohort phase II CheckMate 205 trial. An independent review committee assessed best overall response by applying the 2007 International Working Group response criteria. Trial PBMCs were collected immediately before nivolumab initiation (C1D1) and during therapy at cycle 2 day 1 and cycle 4 day 1. Peripheral blood was collected in 8 mL Vacutainer Cell Preparation Tubes, from which PBMCs were isolated by centrifugation and then cryopreserved. Purified CD4+ and CD8+ fractions were prepared only for cases with an additional available PBMC sample. On LS columns in a quadroMACS separator, the magnetically labelled cells were depleted, and the flow-through was collected as the purified fraction.

Concerning this clone: Its antigen is not yet known. No base-level quality is on record; no much larger clone is a single base apart.

The junction carries 9 bases between V and J, which are trimmed by 2 bases and 6 bases respectively. The CDR3 measures 13 amino acids from cysteine to phenylalanine. Here the CDR3 DNA is all that survives: 39 bases in frame from base 1. CDR1 and CDR2 are read off the germline V gene as SGHRS and YFSETQ. The specimen comprised CD4+ T cells from blood, sampled at baseline. The sequence came from a human donor with classical Hodgkin lymphoma. The receptor chain draws on TRBV5-1 and TRBJ2-1, with an unclear D gene assignment. The DNA is as follows: TGCGCCAGCAGCTTCAGCTTACCCAATGAGCAGTTCTTC. Its protein is CASSFSLPNEQFF.